The next 14 T cell receptor beta chains were all read from a single sample in a study of blood T cell repertoires in COVID-19. Assay: immunoSEQ multiplex PCR; the TCRdb copy retains only in-frame clones and omits some. In the table there are a few hundred thousand clones, about nine tenths of which are singletons. Sequencing was done on a sample of PBMCs or T cells enriched from blood (not recorded which). The receptor set was obtained from a woman in her fifties or sixties who had been exposed to COVID-19.

The rearrangement joins TRBV2 to TRBJ1-6; TRBD1 is a possible D gene (6 bases). Germline V gives CDR1 SNHLY, CDR2 FYNNEI. The CDR3 runs to 14 residues. Trimming removed 5 bases from V and 10 bases from J, with 15 bases in between. DNA of the CDR3: TGTGCCAGCAGTTACCCCCGAACAGGGTCACCCCTCCACTTT. Translated: CASSYPRTGSPLHF.

J is TRBJ2-2 and V is TRBV11-3; TRBD2 aligns across 15 bases. The J segment lost 1 base and the V segment lost 8 bases, leaving 5 bases of the junction unmatched. The CDR3 spans 17 residues. The germline V gene has CDR1 SGHNT and CDR2 YENEEA. The CDR3 sequence is CASSGLAGGMNTGELFF. Written as DNA, the CDR3 is TGTGCCAGCTCTGGACTAGCGGGGGGGATGAACACCGGGGAGCTGTTTTTT. Full variable domain (remainder filled in from reference TRBV11-3 and TRBJ2-2): EAGVVQSPRYKIIEKKQPVAFWCNPISGHNTLYWYLQNLGQGPELLIRYENEEAVDDSQLPKDRFSAERLKGVDSTLKIQPAELGDSAVYLCASSGLAGGMNTGELFFGEGSRLTVL.

This chain connects TRBV19 to TRBJ2-3; TRBD2 matches at 9 bases. The V gene end was trimmed by 0 bases and the J gene end by 4 bases; junction bases not matched to a gene: 14. CDR1 LNHDA and CDR2 SQIVND come from the germline V gene (reference sequence). The CDR3 runs 19 residues. CDR3 bases: TGTGCCAGTAGTATAGATTTGGCTGGTACTAGCGGGCATGCAGATACGCAGTATTTT. This translates into CASSIDLAGTSGHADTQYF. Filled out from reference TRBV19 and TRBJ2-3, the complete variable domain reads DGGITQSPKYLFRKEGQNVTLSCEQNLNHDAMYWYRQDPGQGLRLIYYSQIVNDFQKGDIAEGYSVSREKKESFPLTVTSAQKNPTAFYLCASSIDLAGTSGHADTQYFGPGTRLTVL.

The chain employs TRBV12-3 or TRBV12-4 and TRBJ2-7; D might be TRBD2 (6 bases). This CDR3 region has 13 residues. The V and J ends lost 6 bases and 3 bases respectively, with 12 bases between them. In DNA form, the CDR3 reads TGTGCCAGCAGCGAGACTAGAAGCTACGAGCAGTACTTC. Encoded protein: CASSETRSYEQYF.

This chain links TRBV3-1 (or the pseudogene TRBV3-2) with TRBJ1-1; weak D call: TRBD1 (6 bases). The CDR3 is 14 residues long. In germline, CDR1 is LGHDT, CDR2 YNNKEL (reference sequence). V lost 2 bases and J 10 bases, leaving 17 bases between the germline ends. CDR3 in DNA: TGTGCCAGCAGCCAATATACAGGGTCGTTTTCAGCTTTCTTT. Translated, it gives CASSQYTGSFSAFF.

V gene TRBV4-1 combines with J gene TRBJ2-5, with TRBD2 as a possible D gene (7 bases). Germline V gene sequence: CDR1 MGHRA, CDR2 YSYEKL. This CDR3 comprises 18 residues. V was shortened by 0 bases and J by 5 bases, with 22 bases between the two germline ends. CDR3 DNA sequence: TGCGCCAGCAGCCAAGATGTGGACGGGGGGCCAAGGGAGGAGACCCAGTACTTC. Translation: CASSQDVDGGPREETQYF.

This clone was seen a few times. The genes are TRBV6-2 or TRBV6-3 and TRBJ1-5, with unresolved D. With 5 bases removed from V and 6 bases from J, the gap between germline ends came to 8 bases. This CDR3 is built from 12 residues. Germline lookup yields CDR1 MNHEY and CDR2 SVGEGT. As DNA, the CDR3 is TGTGCCAGCAGTCGAGGGCTTCAGCCCCAGCATTTT. This codes for CASSRGLQPQHF.

The chain is built from TRBV30 and TRBJ1-1; 8 bases line up with TRBD1. V was clipped by 2 bases and J by 4 bases; unmatched bases: 6. CDR1 GTSNPN and CDR2 SVGIG come from the germline V gene (reference sequence). The CDR3 is 14 residues long. The DNA for the CDR3 is TGTGCCTGGAGTCCCGGGACAGGCGTCACTGAAGCTTTCTTT. It is translated as CAWSPGTGVTEAFF.

In this sample, this clone turned up once. The V gene is TRBV4-2, the J gene TRBJ1-2; possible D gene TRBD1, 5 bases. The V gene's germline CDR1 is LGHNA and CDR2 YNFKEQ. The CDR3 is made up of 13 amino acids. The V end lost 4 bases, the J end lost 4 bases, and 10 bases lay between the germline ends. In DNA, the CDR3 is TGTGCCAGCAGCCCCGGCAGGGTCTATGGCTACACCTTC. Its protein product is CASSPGRVYGYTF.

This clone has a single count. V and J are TRBV6-1 and TRBJ1-2, with D possibly being TRBD1 (6 bases). CDR3 length equals 17 residues. Between the trimmed V and J ends, which lost 2 bases and 4 bases, there was a span of 20 bases. CDR1 is MNHNS, CDR2 SASEGT, per germline. This CDR3 reads CASSESPPAGVTYGYTF. For the CDR3, the DNA is TGTGCCAGCAGTGAATCCCCCCCGGCAGGGGTGACCTATGGCTACACCTTC.

This clone was seen just once. CDR3 DNA sequence: TGTGCCAGCAGCTTAGGAGGAGGGACTAACTATGGCTACACCTTC. It codes for CASSLGGGTNYGYTF. This chain connects TRBV7-2 to TRBJ1-2; D call uncertain. From germline, CDR1 is SGHTA and CDR2 FQGNSA. The CDR3 covers 15 residues. Deletions cut 1 base from V and 0 bases from J, with 9 bases between. The full variable domain, with the rest looked up from reference TRBV7-2 and TRBJ1-2, is GAGVSQSPSNKVTEKGKDVELRCDPISGHTALYWYRQSLGQGLEFLIYFQGNSAPDKSGLPSDRFSAERTGGSVSTLTIQRTQQEDSAVYLCASSLGGGTNYGYTFGSGTRLTVV.

This rearrangement joins TRBV3-1 (or the pseudogene TRBV3-2) to TRBJ1-3; D is unresolved. In germline, CDR1 is LGHDT, CDR2 YNNKEL (reference sequence). The CDR3 has 13 amino acids. Trimming removed 4 bases at V and 9 bases at J, with 13 bases between. For the CDR3, the DNA is TGTGCCAGCAGCCCCGAGGTGGGGAGCACCATATATTTT. Amino acid sequence: CASSPEVGSTIYF.

The chain has TRBV19 and TRBJ1-5; 12 bases match TRBD1. Trimming at V came to 4 bases and at J to 0 bases, leaving 7 bases not matched to a gene. CDR1 and CDR2 (germline): LNHDA, SQIVND (reference sequence). The CDR3 sequence is 18 residues long. The CDR3, as DNA: TGTGCCAGTAGTACAGGGACAGGGGGCTCCTATAGCAATCAGCCCCAGCATTTT. It codes for CASSTGTGGSYSNQPQHF.

The V call is TRBV4-1, the J call TRBJ1-3, with D perhaps matching TRBD1 (6 bases). V gave up 4 bases and J gave up 0 bases, with 13 bases separating them. The CDR3 is 16 amino acids. Germline CDR1 and CDR2: MGHRA and YSYEKL. The CDR3 reads CASSLGGPSSGNTIYF. In DNA, the CDR3 is TGCGCCAGCAGCCTCGGGGGGCCGAGCTCTGGAAACACCATATATTTT.